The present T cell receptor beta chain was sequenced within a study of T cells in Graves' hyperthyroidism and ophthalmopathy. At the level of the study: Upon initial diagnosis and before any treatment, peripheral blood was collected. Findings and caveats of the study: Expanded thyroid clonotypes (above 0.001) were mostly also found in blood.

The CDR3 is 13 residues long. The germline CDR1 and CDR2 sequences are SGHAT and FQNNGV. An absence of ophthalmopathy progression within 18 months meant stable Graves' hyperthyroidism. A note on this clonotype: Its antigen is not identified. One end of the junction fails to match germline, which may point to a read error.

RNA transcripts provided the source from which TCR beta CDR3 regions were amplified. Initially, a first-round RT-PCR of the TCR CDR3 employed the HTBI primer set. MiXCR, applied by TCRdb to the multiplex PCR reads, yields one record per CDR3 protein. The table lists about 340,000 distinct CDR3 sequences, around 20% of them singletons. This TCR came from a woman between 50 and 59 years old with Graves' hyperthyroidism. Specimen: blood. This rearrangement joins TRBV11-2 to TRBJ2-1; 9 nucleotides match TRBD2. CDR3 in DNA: TGTGCCACCAGCGGGGGGTCAGCGGAGGAGCAGTTCTTC. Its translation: CATSGGSAEEQFF.